The 30 T cell receptor beta chains presented below share a single source sample, sequenced in a study of long-term antiretroviral therapy in people with HIV. The authors ran the immunoSEQ assay, v3.0, at survey level. Measured with immunoSEQ multiplex PCR; TCRdb has only the in-frame clones, and not every one. The sample includes about 16,000 clones, over 70% of them seen just once. Sequences were derived from unsorted PBMCs, sampled 1.5 years before starting antiretroviral therapy. All receptors come from a woman aged 45 to 65 with HIV.

The table lists this clone with a few counts. Here the CDR3 DNA reads TGTGCCAGCAGCCTCGTGGACAGGGCAAATTCACCCCTCCACTTT. This gives the protein CASSLVDRANSPLHF. V is TRBV6-1 and J is TRBJ1-6, with TRBD1 matching 8 bases. Germline CDR1 is MNHNS and CDR2 is SASEGT. V trimming: 6 bases; J trimming: 7 bases; junction bases outside the gene matches: 8. The length of the CDR3 is 15 residues.

CDR3 nucleotides: TGTGCCAGCAGCCTCCCCCTCGGATTCCAGGGAGTAGGTGGCACCGGGGAGCTGTTTTTT. It yields the protein CASSLPLGFQGVGGTGELFF. This chain connects TRBV28 to TRBJ2-2; D is perhaps TRBD1 or TRBD2 (5 bases each). Trimming removed 6 bases from V and 4 bases from J, with 30 bases in between. Germline V CDR1 and CDR2: MDHEN, SYDVKM. The length of the CDR3 is 20 residues.

This clone has just a few counts. The chain uses TRBV5-1 and TRBJ2-2; D might be TRBD1 (5 bases). CDR1 SGHRS and CDR2 YFSETQ come from the germline V gene. V dropped 5 bases and J dropped 7 bases, with 12 bases sitting between them. CDR3 length: 13 amino acids. The chain's CDR3 is CASRIRDFGELFF. CDR3 DNA sequence: TGCGCCAGCAGGATCAGGGATTTCGGGGAGCTGTTTTTT.

This clone occurred a few times. This rearrangement joins TRBV6-1 to TRBJ1-5; 11 nucleotides align to TRBD1. This CDR3 spans 18 amino acids. Germline CDR1 and CDR2: MNHNS and SASEGT. Germline trimming cut 4 bases from V and 2 bases from J; bases unmatched to any gene: 10. Written as DNA, the CDR3 is TGTGCCAGCAGTGGCGGGACAGGGGGTTTGGTAGGCAATCAGCCCCAGCATTTT. Translated: CASSGGTGGLVGNQPQHF.

The rearrangement links TRBV11-2 to TRBJ1-1; D is unclear. V lost 2 bases to trimming and J lost 4 bases, with 14 bases between them. The CDR3 contains 15 residues. Germline-derived CDR1 and CDR2 are SGHAT and FQNNGV. The DNA for the CDR3 is TGTGCCAGCAGCTTAAAAGGAGTTGAGGTCACTGAAGCTTTCTTT. It specifies CASSLKGVEVTEAFF. The whole variable domain, filled in from reference TRBV11-2 and TRBJ1-1, reads EAGVAQSPRYKIIEKRQSVAFWCNPISGHATLYWYQQILGQGPKLLIQFQNNGVVDDSQLPKDRFSAERLKGVDSTLKIQPAKLEDSAVYLCASSLKGVEVTEAFFGQGTRLTVV.

The J gene is TRBJ1-5, the V gene TRBV7-3, with D uncertain. Germline loops: CDR1 SGHTA, CDR2 FQGTGA. With 4 bases removed from V and 7 bases from J, the gap between germline ends came to 11 bases. The CDR3 is made up of 13 amino acids. In DNA form, the CDR3 reads TGTGCCAGCAGCTCCCCGGGATACCAGCCCCAGCATTTT. Its protein is CASSSPGYQPQHF.

The V gene is TRBV6-5, the J gene TRBJ2-1; 8 positions match TRBD2. Germline lookup yields CDR1 MNHEY and CDR2 SVGAGI. Trimming at V came to 0 bases and at J to 7 bases, leaving 8 bases not matched to a gene. CDR3 size: 16 residues. CDR3 region: CASSYSTGLGWNEQFF. CDR3 in DNA: TGTGCCAGCAGTTACTCGACGGGACTAGGTTGGAATGAGCAGTTCTTC.

The chain is built from TRBV5-8 and TRBJ1-4, with no clear D. Trimming cost V 2 bases and J 8 bases, with 7 bases left between them. The CDR3 runs 12 residues. The germline V gene encodes CDR1 SGHTS and CDR2 YDEGEE. The CDR3 DNA reads as TGTGCCAGCAGCTTCCGCGTAGAAAAACTGTTTTTT. This codes for CASSFRVEKLFF.

This clone was recorded only once. The rearrangement links TRBV29-1 to TRBJ2-7; the D gene could be TRBD1 or TRBD2 (5 bases each). V shed 4 bases and J shed 3 bases, with 13 bases lying between them. CDR1 is SQVTM, CDR2 ANQGSEA, per germline. The CDR3 is made up of 13 amino acids. CDR3 nucleotide sequence: TGCAGCGTTGGTGAGGGACGATACTACGAGCAGTACTTC. Protein product: CSVGEGRYYEQYF.

The V call is TRBV7-6, the J call TRBJ2-7, with TRBD1 matching over 7 bases. The CDR3 has 15 amino acids. J lost 4 bases, V lost 5 bases, and 11 bases had no gene match. Germline CDR1 SGHVS, CDR2 FNYEAQ. The CDR3 protein is CASSPGQLDQYEQYV. The CDR3 nucleotides are TGTGCCAGCAGCCCGGGACAGTTAGATCAATACGAGCAGTACGTC.

The gene calls are TRBV19 and TRBJ1-3; D remains ambiguous. V gave up 3 bases and J gave up 5 bases, with 5 bases separating them. CDR3 size: 12 residues. Germline CDR1 is LNHDA and CDR2 is SQIVND (reference sequence). The CDR3 DNA reads TGTGCCAGTAGTATCTCCAGAAACACCATATATTTT. Translating it yields CASSISRNTIYF.

This rearrangement joins TRBV30 to TRBJ1-6; TRBD1 might be the D (6 bases). The CDR3 consists of 13 residues. Germline assignment: CDR1 GTSNPN and CDR2 SVGIG (reference sequence). Trimming took 2 bases from V and 10 from J, leaving 12 bases between them. The CDR3 spells CAWSLQGVSPLHF. The CDR3 DNA sequence: TGTGCCTGGAGTCTACAGGGCGTCTCACCCCTCCACTTT.

This clone was seen only a few times. The chain joins TRBV27 to TRBJ1-2, with D maybe TRBD1 (5 bases). The germline CDR1 and CDR2 sequences are MNHEY and SMNVEV (reference sequence). CDR3 length: 11 residues. V shed 4 bases and J shed 7 bases, with 7 bases lying between them. The CDR3, as DNA: TGTGCCAGCAGTTCAGGGCTTGGCTACACCTTC. Protein product: CASSSGLGYTF.

The chain has TRBV11-3 and TRBJ2-3; unclear D gene. CDR1 SGHNT and CDR2 YENEEA come from the germline V gene. This CDR3 has 12 amino acids. V was trimmed by 2 bases and J by 2 bases, leaving 2 bases between them. CDR3 coding DNA: TGTGCCAGCAGCTTACACACAGATACGCAGTATTTT. The encoded protein is CASSLHTDTQYF.

The V gene is TRBV11-3, the J gene TRBJ2-5; D might be TRBD2 (5 bases). V was shortened by 1 base and J by 4 bases, with 16 bases between the two germline ends. This CDR3 region has 16 residues. Looked up from germline, CDR1 is SGHNT and CDR2 is YENEEA. The CDR3 region is CASSLGLEASGETQYF. The CDR3 DNA sequence: TGTGCCAGCAGCTTAGGTTTGGAGGCCTCCGGAGAGACCCAGTACTTC.

CDR3 bases: TGTGCCAGCAGCTTGTTCGGGGGCTCAGGCTATGGCTACACCTTC. This codes for CASSLFGGSGYGYTF. The chain links TRBV5-6 to TRBJ1-2; D might be TRBD1 (6 bases). The ends were cut back, 1 base at V and 4 bases at J, with 14 bases in the middle. CDR3 length: 15 residues. The germline V gene encodes CDR1 SGHDT and CDR2 YYEEEE.

The gene calls are TRBV5-6 and TRBJ2-2; possible D gene TRBD2, 7 bases. This CDR3 contains 17 residues. Trimming removed 2 bases from V and 1 base from J, with 15 bases in between. Germline-derived CDR1 and CDR2 are SGHDT and YYEEEE. The CDR3 region has the DNA TGTGCCAGCAGCTTCGGGGGGCGGACGATGAACACCGGGGAGCTGTTTTTT. It is translated as CASSFGGRTMNTGELFF.

This chain uses TRBV30 with TRBJ2-2, with D tentatively TRBD1 (5 bases). CDR1 and CDR2 from the germline V gene are GTSNPN and SVGIG (reference sequence). The CDR3 runs to 14 residues. V was clipped by 3 bases and J by 5 bases, with 13 bases between them. The CDR3 nucleotides are TGTGCCTGGAGAAAGGAGACAGAGACCGGGGAGCTGTTTTTT. Translating gives CAWRKETETGELFF. The whole variable domain, filled in from reference TRBV30 and TRBJ2-2, reads SQTIHQWPATLVQPVGSPLSLECTVEGTSNPNLYWYRQAAGRGLQLLFYSVGIGQISSEVPQNLSASRPQDRQFILSSKKLLLSDSGFYLCAWRKETETGELFFGEGSRLTVL.

This clone was seen only a few times. The chain has TRBV5-1 and TRBJ1-6, with D tentatively TRBD1 (6 bases). The germline gives CDR1 SGHRS, CDR2 YFSETQ. The CDR3 covers 18 residues. The V and J ends lost 1 base and 7 bases respectively, with 21 bases between them. CDR3 amino acids: CASSLSLFRGGTNSPLHF. The CDR3 region has the DNA TGCGCCAGCAGCTTGTCACTCTTCCGAGGGGGAACCAATTCACCCCTCCACTTT. The full variable domain, with the rest looked up from reference TRBV5-1 and TRBJ1-6, is KAGVTQTPRYLIKTRGQQVTLSCSPISGHRSVSWYQQTPGQGLQFLFEYFSETQRNKGNFPGRFSGRQFSNSRSEMNVSTLELGDSALYLCASSLSLFRGGTNSPLHFGNGTRLTVT.

V usage is TRBV7-6 and J usage is TRBJ2-7; perhaps TRBD2 as D (6 bases). Germline lookup yields CDR1 SGHVS and CDR2 FNYEAQ. The ends were cut back, 7 bases at V and 3 bases at J, with 16 bases in the middle. This CDR3 contains 14 residues. CDR3 bases: TGTGCCAGCACCCCTCGGGGGTTAGGCTACGAGCAGTACTTC. This encodes CASTPRGLGYEQYF.

The chain combines TRBV4-1 with TRBJ2-5; D is uncertain. Germline V gene data show CDR1 as MGHRA and CDR2 as YSYEKL. The length of the CDR3 is 16 residues. Trimming shortened V by 5 bases and J by 2 bases, and 18 bases separated the two germline ends. The CDR3 nucleotides are TGCGCCAGCAGCGAGAAGGACCCCTCACCGCAAGAGACCCAGTACTTC. Its protein product is CASSEKDPSPQETQYF.

There are a few counts of this clone. The CDR3 reads CASTRQGAENSPLHF. As DNA, the CDR3 is TGCGCCAGCACCAGACAGGGGGCAGAAAATTCACCCCTCCACTTT. The genes are TRBV5-1 and TRBJ1-6; 10 bases match TRBD1. CDR1 is SGHRS and CDR2 is YFSETQ in the germline V gene. V gave up 6 bases and J gave up 7 bases; unmatched junction bases: 7. The CDR3 has 15 amino acids.

This clone has only a few counts. The chain joins TRBV20-1 to TRBJ1-6; D is unresolved. This CDR3 is 11 amino acids long. The V gene lost 1 base and the J gene lost 15 bases, with 10 bases spanning the gap. The germline V gene has CDR1 DFQATT and CDR2 SNEGSKA (reference sequence). The CDR3 sequence: CSARVNGRLHF. The CDR3 DNA sequence: TGCAGTGCTAGAGTGAATGGGCGCCTCCACTTT.

This sequence joins TRBV19 and TRBJ1-2; 7 bases fit TRBD1. With 10 bases clipped from V and 4 bases from J, the junction kept 18 bases outside the gene matches. Germline V gene data show CDR1 as LNHDA and CDR2 as SQIVND (reference sequence). This CDR3 spans 16 amino acids. In DNA, the CDR3 is TGTGCCACTACCGCCGGCGGCAGGGGGGCCATCTATGGCTACACCTTC. Translating it yields CATTAGGRGAIYGYTF.

The genes are TRBV19 and TRBJ2-3, with a tentative D call TRBD1 (7 bases). The ends were cut back, 7 bases at V and 8 bases at J, with 22 bases in the middle. The CDR3 is made up of 15 amino acids. Germline lookup yields CDR1 LNHDA and CDR2 SQIVND (reference sequence). CDR3 sequence: CASKTSRGALATQYF. CDR3 in DNA: TGTGCCAGTAAGACCAGCAGGGGGGCGTTGGCTACGCAGTATTTT.

V and J are TRBV29-1 and TRBJ1-1; unclear D gene. CDR3 size: 13 residues. Per the germline V gene, CDR1 is SQVTM and CDR2 is ANQGSEA. V was clipped by 4 bases and J by 2 bases, with 11 bases between them. The CDR3 spells CSVVVLLNTEAFF. The CDR3 DNA is TGCAGCGTTGTCGTTCTACTTAACACTGAAGCTTTCTTT.

The chain joins TRBV29-1 to TRBJ1-2, with a possible D match to TRBD1 (6 bases). This CDR3 spans 13 amino acids. The V gene's germline CDR1 is SQVTM and CDR2 ANQGSEA. Trimming left V 3 bases short and J 4 bases short, with 12 bases between. CDR3 nucleotides: TGCAGCGTTGAGGTCACGACAGGCTATGGCTACACCTTC. Translation gives CSVEVTTGYGYTF.

V is TRBV5-4 and J is TRBJ1-2; D is possibly TRBD1 (5 bases). Germline V gene sequence: CDR1 SGHNT, CDR2 YYREEE (reference sequence). This CDR3 is built from 14 residues. The germline V and J ends were trimmed by 6 bases and 8 bases, with 20 bases remaining between them. The CDR3 nucleotides are TGTGCCAGCACCCGGGGGGAGGGAAGAGGCGGCTACACCTTC. Its translation is CASTRGEGRGGYTF.

V usage is TRBV28 and J usage is TRBJ1-4; D not certain. Germline V gene data show CDR1 as MDHEN and CDR2 as SYDVKM. This CDR3 has 13 amino acids. Trimming stripped 7 bases from V and 8 bases from J, with 14 bases between. This chain's CDR3 is CASTSGTDEKLFF. CDR3 bases: TGTGCCAGCACCTCGGGTACAGACGAAAAACTGTTTTTT. The entire variable domain, with the rest obtained from reference TRBV28 and TRBJ1-4, is as follows: DVKVTQSSRYLVKRTGEKVFLECVQDMDHENMFWYRQDPGLGLRLIYFSYDVKMKEKGDIPEGYSVSREKKERFSLILESASTNQTSMYLCASTSGTDEKLFFGSGTQLSVL.

This sequence joins TRBV10-2 and TRBJ1-3; D call uncertain. Germline lookup yields CDR1 WSHSY and CDR2 SAAADI. Between the trimmed V and J ends, which lost 0 bases and 4 bases, there was a span of 10 bases. The CDR3 contains 15 residues. The CDR3 sequence: CASSESEHPGNTIYF. CDR3 coding DNA: TGCGCCAGCAGTGAGTCAGAACACCCCGGAAACACCATATATTTT.